The 15 T cell receptor beta chains given below trace back to one sample, sequenced in a study of T cell responses to AZD1222 COVID-19 vaccine. The repertoire was sequenced with immunoSEQ multiplex PCR; TCRdb's copy has only in-frame clones and lacks some. The sample holds tens of thousands of clones, about 90% seen once. The specimen was peripheral blood, collected on day 0 of AZD1222 vaccination. These receptors came from an adult in good health.

The rearrangement links TRBV19 to TRBJ1-5; weak D call: TRBD1 (5 bases). The CDR3 runs to 19 residues. V shed 3 bases and J shed 4 bases, with 25 bases lying between them. Per the germline V gene, CDR1 is LNHDA and CDR2 is SQIVND (reference sequence). In nucleotides, the CDR3 is TGTGCCAGTAGTATTTCTCAGCGGGGGGTTAACTGGTTGAATCAGCCCCAGCATTTT. Its protein product is CASSISQRGVNWLNQPQHF.

Concerning this clone itself: The germline gene is not matched at one end of the junction; a read error may be the cause. The chain couples TRBV7-7 to TRBJ2-2; D is ambiguous. The CDR3 runs 14 residues. Germline CDR1 is SSHAT and CDR2 is FNYEAQ (reference sequence). The CDR3 sequence is CASSKTQNTGELFF. As DNA, the CDR3 is TGTGCTAGCAGCAAGACACAGAACACCGGGGAGCTGTTTTTT. The full variable domain, rest sourced from reference TRBV7-7 and TRBJ2-2, is GAGVSQSPRYKVTKRGQDVTLRCDPISSHATLYWYQQALGQGPEFLTYFNYEAQPDKSGLPSDRFSAERPEGSISTLTIQRTEQRDSAMYRCASSKTQNTGELFFGEGSRLTVL.

This chain joins TRBV15 and TRBJ1-4, with 8 bases matching TRBD1. Germline CDR1 LNHNV, CDR2 YYDKDF (reference sequence). V lost 4 bases, J lost 8 bases, and 12 bases stayed unmatched. This CDR3 has 16 amino acids. The CDR3 nucleotides are TGTGCCACCAGCACAGGAAGGACAGGGCCCCGGGAAAAACTGTTTTTT. This translates into CATSTGRTGPREKLFF.

Notes on this clone: At one boundary the junction diverges from the germline segment, which might be a read error. This chain joins TRBV11-2 and TRBJ1-1; possible D gene TRBD1, 6 bases. CDR3 size: 15 residues. From germline, CDR1 is SGHAT and CDR2 FQNNGV. CDR3 sequence reads: CASSLDRLGGLEAFF. The CDR3 coding sequence is TGTGCCAGCAGCCTAGACAGGCTGGGTGGACTTGAAGCTTTCTTT.

This chain links TRBV6-5 with TRBJ2-1; 9 bases map to TRBD2. Germline V gives CDR1 MNHEY, CDR2 SVGAGI. The CDR3 loop spans 14 amino acids. V lost 8 bases and J lost 7; bases outside the gene matches: 9. The CDR3: CASGSLAGFNEQFF. CDR3 sequence (DNA): TGTGCCAGCGGTTCTCTAGCGGGGTTTAATGAGCAGTTCTTC.

J is TRBJ2-2 and V is TRBV9; TRBD2 aligns across 12 bases. CDR3 size: 16 residues. Germline V lookup: CDR1 SGDLS, CDR2 YYNGEE. Losses at the gene ends were 3 bases for V and 4 bases for J; bases not matched to a gene: 4. The CDR3 DNA reads as TGTGCCAGCAGCGATGGACTAGCGGGATTCACCGGGGAGCTGTTTTTT. This codes for CASSDGLAGFTGELFF.

The V and J genes are TRBV5-1 and TRBJ1-3, with 8 positions matching TRBD1. The germline V gene has CDR1 SGHRS and CDR2 YFSETQ. CDR3 length equals 18 residues. Unmatched junction bases numbered 11, after V lost 3 bases and J lost 0 bases. In nucleotides, the CDR3 is TGCGCCAGCAGCTCAAGGGGGACAGGAGGTAACTCTGGAAACACCATATATTTT. It translates to CASSSRGTGGNSGNTIYF.

The chain couples TRBV27 to TRBJ2-2; 9 bases align to TRBD2. V dropped 3 bases and J dropped 3; count of bases not matched to a gene: 8. Germline CDR1 MNHEY, CDR2 SMNVEV (reference sequence). CDR3 length: 17 residues. The CDR3 spells CASSFSSGLAYTGELFF. In nucleotides, the CDR3 is TGTGCCAGCAGTTTCTCTTCAGGACTAGCGTACACCGGGGAGCTGTTTTTT.

The CDR3 nucleotides read TGTGCCAGCAGCTCCAACCAGGGGGGGGACTATGGCTACACCTTC. It specifies CASSSNQGGDYGYTF. This chain links TRBV5-4 with TRBJ1-2; 7 bases are shared with TRBD1. From germline, CDR1 is SGHNT and CDR2 YYREEE (reference sequence). The CDR3 extends over 15 amino acids. After removal of 3 bases from V and 3 bases from J, the junction contained 8 bases not matched to a gene.

The rearrangement joins TRBV30 to TRBJ1-1; tentative D call: TRBD1 (5 bases). CDR3 length: 14 residues. Germline V gene sequence: CDR1 GTSNPN, CDR2 SVGIG (reference sequence). The germline V and J ends were trimmed by 1 base and 1 base, with 10 bases remaining between them. For the CDR3, the DNA is TGTGCCTGGAGTGATCTCAGGGCGAACACTGAAGCTTTCTTT. Translating gives CAWSDLRANTEAFF.

The gene calls are TRBV5-6 and TRBJ2-1, with D perhaps being TRBD1 or TRBD2 (5 bases each). CDR3 size: 17 residues. The V and J ends lost 0 bases and 1 base respectively, with 14 bases between them. Germline lookup yields CDR1 SGHDT and CDR2 YYEEEE. The CDR3 spells CASSLVARGGSYNEQFF. CDR3 nucleotides: TGTGCCAGCAGCTTGGTTGCGAGGGGTGGATCCTACAATGAGCAGTTCTTC.

The chain employs TRBV7-8 and TRBJ1-1, with TRBD1 as a possible D gene (6 bases). The CDR3 totals 15 residues. Germline V CDR1 and CDR2: SGHVS, FQNEAQ. The V end was cut by 5 bases, the J end by 5 bases, with 18 bases between. The CDR3 is CASSLTTGQKTEAFF. Here the CDR3 DNA reads TGTGCCAGCAGCCTTACGACAGGACAGAAGACTGAAGCTTTCTTT. Full variable domain (outside the CDR3, taken from reference TRBV7-8 and TRBJ1-1): GAGVSQSPRYKVAKRGQDVALRCDPISGHVSLFWYQQALGQGPEFLTYFQNEAQLDKSGLPSDRFFAERPEGSVSTLKIQRTQQEDSAVYLCASSLTTGQKTEAFFGQGTRLTVV.

In DNA, the CDR3 is TGTGCCAGCAGCTTGGGCGGGAGACTCTACGAGCAGTACTTC. It is translated as CASSLGGRLYEQYF. The chain uses TRBV5-4 and TRBJ2-7; 7 positions agree with TRBD2. Germline V gene data show CDR1 as SGHNT and CDR2 as YYREEE (reference sequence). CDR3 length equals 14 residues. Trimming at V came to 0 bases and at J to 3 bases, leaving 3 bases not matched to a gene.

This chain connects TRBV7-2 to TRBJ2-1; the D is unclear. Trimming shortened V by 3 bases and J by 6 bases, and 6 bases separated the two germline ends. Germline V CDR1 and CDR2: SGHTA, FQGNSA. The CDR3 is 12 residues long. The CDR3 reads CASSFRVNEQFF. The CDR3 DNA reads TGTGCCAGCAGCTTTCGGGTCAATGAGCAGTTCTTC.

With regard to this clone: At the DNA level, this CDR3 is encoded by other sequences in the same sample as well. V is TRBV18 and J is TRBJ2-3; TRBD2 aligns across 14 bases. The germline V gene has CDR1 KGHSH and CDR2 LQKENI. Losses at the gene ends were 3 bases for V and 6 bases for J; bases not matched to a gene: 5. This CDR3 contains 16 residues. CDR3 nucleotide sequence: TGTGCCAGCTCACCCCGGGGGACTAGCGGGAGTGATACGCAGTATTTT. This encodes CASSPRGTSGSDTQYF.